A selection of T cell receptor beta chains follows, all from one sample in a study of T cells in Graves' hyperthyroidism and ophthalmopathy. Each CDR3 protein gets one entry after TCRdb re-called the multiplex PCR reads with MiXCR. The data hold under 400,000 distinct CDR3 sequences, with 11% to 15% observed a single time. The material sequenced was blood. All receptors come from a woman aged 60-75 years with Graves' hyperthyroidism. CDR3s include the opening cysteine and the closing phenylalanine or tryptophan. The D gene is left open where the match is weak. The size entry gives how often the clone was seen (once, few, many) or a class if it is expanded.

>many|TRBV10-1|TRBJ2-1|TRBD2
TGCGCCAGCAGTGAGCAGCGGGAGTGGAATGAGCAGTTCTTC
CASSEQREWNEQFF
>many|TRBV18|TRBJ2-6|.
TGTGCCGAGCAGCCTCCTGGGGCCAACGTCCTGACTTTC
CAEQPPGANVLTF
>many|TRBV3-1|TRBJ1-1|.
TGTGCCAGCAGCCAAGAGCTATCAACAGGGAGACCTGAAGCTTTCTTT
CASSQELSTGRPEAFF
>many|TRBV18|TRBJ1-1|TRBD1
TGTGCCAGCTCACCATTCCGTGACAGGGGCCCTTCGGACACTGAAGCTTTCTTT
CASSPFRDRGPSDTEAFF
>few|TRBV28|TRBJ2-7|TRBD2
TGTGCCAGCAGTCCCAGCGGGAGGGATCCCGAGCAGTACTTC
CASSPSGRDPEQYF
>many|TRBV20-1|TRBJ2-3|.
TGCAGTGCTAGGAAAGGGGATACGCAGTATTTT
CSARKGDTQYF
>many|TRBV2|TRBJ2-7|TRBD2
TGTGCCAGCAGTGGTAGACTAGCGGGACCAAGCAACTCCTACGAGCAGTACTTC
CASSGRLAGPSNSYEQYF
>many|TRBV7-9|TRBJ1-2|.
TGTGCCAGCAGTCCCTCTGCAGGGTCCTATGGCTACACCTTC
CASSPSAGSYGYTF
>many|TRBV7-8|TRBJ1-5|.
TGTGCCAGCAGCCCCCTGGGGGGGGGTGGGAATCAGCCCCAGCATTTT
CASSPLGGGGNQPQHF
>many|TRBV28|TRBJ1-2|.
TGTGCCAGCAGTCCTCTACCTGGCTATGGCTACACCTTC
CASSPLPGYGYTF
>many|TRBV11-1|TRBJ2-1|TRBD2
TGTGCCAGCAGCCGAGGAGAGGGGGCCGGCGGGAGGGTAGACAATGAGCAGTTCTTC
CASSRGEGAGGRVDNEQFF